What follows are 30 T cell receptor beta chains derived from one specimen sequenced in a study of T cell responses to AZD1222 COVID-19 vaccine. Clones were read by immunoSEQ multiplex PCR, and TCRdb kept only the in-frame ones, dropping some. The sample has 100,000 to 150,000 clones, more than 85% seen once. This sample comprised peripheral blood, obtained on day 0 of AZD1222 vaccination. The receptors stem from an adult in good health.

CDR3 in DNA: TGTGCCAGCAGCTTGACTAGAGCTAACGGGGAGCTGTTTTTT. Translated, it gives CASSLTRANGELFF. The V call is TRBV5-4, the J call TRBJ2-2; D may be TRBD2 (5 bases). The germline V and J ends were trimmed by 1 base and 7 bases, with 11 bases remaining between them. Germline V CDR1 and CDR2: SGHNT, YYREEE (reference sequence). This CDR3 comprises 14 residues.

The rearrangement joins TRBV9 to TRBJ2-5; TRBD2 might be the D (6 bases). This CDR3 spans 14 amino acids. Germline V lookup: CDR1 SGDLS, CDR2 YYNGEE. Trimming stripped 0 bases from V and 5 bases from J, with 11 bases between. CDR3 in DNA: TGTGCCAGCAGCGTAGAGCCTACTAGCGAGACCCAGTACTTC. It yields the protein CASSVEPTSETQYF.

The chain joins TRBV9 to TRBJ1-2, with D possibly TRBD1 on 5 matching bases. V lost 3 bases and J 2 bases, leaving 14 bases between the germline ends. This CDR3 has 15 amino acids. CDR1 and CDR2 (germline): SGDLS, YYNGEE. The DNA of the CDR3 is TGTGCCAGCAGCGGGGGCTTCATCGAGAACTATGGCTACACCTTC. This sequence encodes CASSGGFIENYGYTF.

This chain connects TRBV6-5 to TRBJ1-5; TRBD1 is a possible D gene (6 bases). There are 13 residues in the CDR3. CDR1 MNHEY and CDR2 SVGAGI come from the germline V gene. Trimming pared 4 bases from V and 7 bases from J, leaving 11 bases between. CDR3 bases: TGTGCCAGCAGTTTACAGGGCGGACAGCCCCAGCATTTT. Translated: CASSLQGGQPQHF.

The chain links TRBV7-9 to TRBJ1-2, with 12 positions matching TRBD1. J was trimmed by 4 bases and V by 5 bases; bases with no gene match: 2. Per the germline V gene, CDR1 is SEHNR and CDR2 is FQNEAQ (reference sequence). This CDR3 region has 14 residues. The CDR3 is CASSGTGGPYGYTF. The DNA of the CDR3 is TGTGCCAGCAGCGGGACAGGGGGCCCCTATGGCTACACCTTC.

The chain couples TRBV6-5 to TRBJ1-1; D is uncertain. Per the germline V gene, CDR1 is MNHEY and CDR2 is SVGAGI. The CDR3 contains 12 residues. V was pared by 0 bases and J by 8 bases, with 7 bases between. CDR3 protein: CASSYSGSEAFF. The CDR3, as DNA: TGTGCCAGCAGTTACTCGGGATCAGAAGCTTTCTTT.

This clone appeared once. The chain links TRBV5-5 to TRBJ2-5; TRBD1 aligns across 7 bases. Germline-derived CDR1 and CDR2 are SGHKS and YYEKEE (reference sequence). J lost 5 bases, V lost 2 bases, and 6 bases had no gene match. The CDR3 extends over 14 amino acids. The CDR3 spells CASSLTTGLETQYF. DNA of the CDR3: TGTGCCAGCAGCTTAACGACAGGGTTGGAGACCCAGTACTTC.

This rearrangement joins TRBV24-1 to TRBJ1-1; the D is unclear. The CDR3 contains 10 residues. CDR1 KGHDR and CDR2 SFDVKD come from the germline V gene. V shed 11 bases and J shed 5 bases, with 8 bases lying between them. As DNA, the CDR3 is TGTGCCATCAGGCTAACTGAAGCTTTCTTT. The encoded protein is CAIRLTEAFF.

The chain employs TRBV14 and TRBJ1-6; TRBD1 is a possible D gene (5 bases). In germline, CDR1 is SGHDN, CDR2 FVKESK. V lost 1 base, J lost 4 bases, and 17 bases lay in between. The CDR3 covers 18 residues. This CDR3 is CASSQGRDPGLYNSPLHF. The CDR3 region has the DNA TGTGCCAGCAGCCAAGGACGGGACCCGGGTCTATATAATTCACCCCTCCACTTT. The whole variable domain, remainder taken from reference TRBV14 and TRBJ1-6, is EAGVTQFPSHSVIEKGQTVTLRCDPISGHDNLYWYRRVMGKEIKFLLHFVKESKQDESGMPNNRFLAERTGGTYSTLKVQPAELEDSGVYFCASSQGRDPGLYNSPLHFGNGTRLTVT.

J is TRBJ2-3 and V is TRBV15, with 7 bases that match TRBD2. The CDR3 totals 17 residues. V shed 5 bases, J shed 0 bases, and the junction held 11 bases outside the gene matches. The germline V gene has CDR1 LNHNV and CDR2 YYDKDF (reference sequence). The CDR3 sequence: CATSGPSGASSTDTQYF. The CDR3 nucleotides read TGTGCCACCAGCGGACCGAGCGGGGCCTCTAGCACAGATACGCAGTATTTT. Together with reference TRBV15 and TRBJ2-3, the CDR3 gives the full variable domain: DAMVIQNPRYQVTQFGKPVTLSCSQTLNHNVMYWYQQKSSQAPKLLFHYYDKDFNNEADTPDNFQSRRPNTSFCFLDIRSPGLGDTAMYLCATSGPSGASSTDTQYFGPGTRLTVL.

The V and J genes are TRBV7-9 and TRBJ2-3; 8 nucleotides match TRBD2. Trimming took 6 bases from V and 4 from J; bases not matched to a gene: 9. In germline, CDR1 is SEHNR, CDR2 FQNEAQ (reference sequence). The CDR3 is 15 residues long. The CDR3 DNA is TGTGCCAGCAGTCAAAGCGGGAGTGGTTCAGATACGCAGTATTTT. As protein: CASSQSGSGSDTQYF.

The chain recombines TRBV7-9 with TRBJ1-1, with D hard to call. The V end was cut by 7 bases, the J end by 4 bases, with 13 bases between. The germline gives CDR1 SEHNR, CDR2 FQNEAQ (reference sequence). The CDR3 totals 13 residues. The CDR3 sequence: CASKGLVGTEAFF. CDR3 coding DNA: TGTGCCAGCAAGGGATTAGTGGGCACTGAAGCTTTCTTT.

V is TRBV6-5 and J is TRBJ2-1, with TRBD2 matching over 7 bases. V shed 7 bases, J shed 1 base, and the junction held 7 bases outside the gene matches. The CDR3 has 15 residues. The germline gives CDR1 MNHEY, CDR2 SVGAGI. CDR3 region: CASINSGRSYNEQFF. The CDR3 coding sequence is TGTGCCAGCATAAACTCCGGGAGGTCCTACAATGAGCAGTTCTTC.

This clone was detected only a few times. The chain recombines TRBV19 with TRBJ2-2; TRBD1 agrees at 7 bases. This CDR3 has 14 residues. The J segment lost 2 bases and the V segment lost 4 bases, leaving 1 base of the junction unmatched. Germline V lookup: CDR1 LNHDA, CDR2 SQIVND (reference sequence). Written as DNA, the CDR3 is TGTGCCAGTAGTACAGGGGGAAACACCGGGGAGCTGTTTTTT. Its translation: CASSTGGNTGELFF.

This chain connects TRBV7-3 to TRBJ2-2; D perhaps matches TRBD1 (6 bases). V lost 5 bases, J lost 2 bases, and 15 bases lay in between. Germline-derived CDR1 and CDR2 are SGHTA and FQGTGA. The CDR3 is 16 amino acids. This CDR3 is CASSRSPGQNTGELFF. As DNA, the CDR3 is TGTGCCAGCAGCCGCTCCCCGGGACAAAACACCGGGGAGCTGTTTTTT.

This chain links TRBV19 with TRBJ2-1; 8 bases are shared with TRBD2. CDR3 length equals 17 residues. V shed 0 bases, J shed 3 bases, and the junction held 7 bases outside the gene matches. CDR1 is LNHDA, CDR2 SQIVND, per germline (reference sequence). In nucleotides, the CDR3 is TGTGCCAGTAGTATAGATCCACAGCGGGAGTTCTACAATGAGCAGTTCTTC. Encoded protein: CASSIDPQREFYNEQFF.

This sequence joins TRBV4-2 and TRBJ2-1; TRBD2 agrees at 9 bases. Germline-derived CDR1 and CDR2 are LGHNA and YNFKEQ. Unmatched junction bases numbered 7, after V lost 4 bases and J lost 6 bases. The CDR3 runs to 15 residues. The chain's CDR3 is CASSPGTSRGNEQFF. The CDR3 region has the DNA TGTGCCAGCAGCCCAGGGACTAGCAGGGGCAATGAGCAGTTCTTC.

V usage is TRBV7-2 and J usage is TRBJ2-7, with D perhaps matching TRBD1 (6 bases). V lost 5 bases and J 1 base, leaving 15 bases between the germline ends. This CDR3 has 15 amino acids. Germline V gene lookup returns CDR1 SGHTA and CDR2 FQGNSA. The CDR3 reads CASSAGVGGSYEQYF. In nucleotides, the CDR3 is TGTGCCAGCAGCGCAGGGGTAGGCGGATCCTACGAGCAGTACTTC.

This clone occurred once. This sequence joins TRBV11-2 and TRBJ1-2; TRBD1 aligns across 8 bases. Germline trimming cut 3 bases from V and 8 bases from J; bases unmatched to any gene: 8. Germline assignment: CDR1 SGHAT and CDR2 FQNNGV. This CDR3 spans 14 amino acids. CDR3 in DNA: TGTGCCAGCAGCTTCGGACAGGGAGTAGTAGGCTACACCTTC. Its protein is CASSFGQGVVGYTF.

This clone was picked up one time. The V gene is TRBV6-5, the J gene TRBJ1-5; D possibly corresponds to TRBD1 (6 bases). Trimming stripped 11 bases from V and 7 bases from J, with 15 bases between. Germline V gene sequence: CDR1 MNHEY, CDR2 SVGAGI. CDR3 length: 12 amino acids. Here the CDR3 reads CAAGGGAQPQHF. The CDR3 region has the DNA TGTGCCGCCGGTGGGGGGGCCCAGCCCCAGCATTTT.

The chain combines TRBV28 with TRBJ1-2; TRBD1 might be the D (6 bases). This CDR3 is 13 amino acids long. Deletions cut 3 bases from V and 8 bases from J, with 13 bases between. Germline assignment: CDR1 MDHEN and CDR2 SYDVKM. The CDR3 DNA reads as TGTGCCAGCAGTTTCCGGGGGGCGTCGGGCTACACCTTC. The encoded protein is CASSFRGASGYTF.

This clone was seen a few times. The chain joins TRBV10-1 to TRBJ2-1; 9 nucleotides match TRBD2. CDR1 is WNHNN and CDR2 is SYGVQD in the germline V gene (reference sequence). V gave up 0 bases and J gave up 5 bases; unmatched junction bases: 5. This CDR3 region has 16 residues. The chain's CDR3 is CASSESGLAGNNEQFF. The CDR3 coding sequence is TGCGCCAGCAGTGAGTCGGGCCTAGCGGGAAACAATGAGCAGTTCTTC.

DNA for the CDR3: TGTGCCAGCTCATCTACAGGGGTCAGGTCCTACGAGCAGTACTTC. The encoded protein is CASSSTGVRSYEQYF. J is TRBJ2-7 and V is TRBV18; 7 bases line up with TRBD1. This CDR3 comprises 15 residues. Germline values: CDR1 KGHSH, CDR2 LQKENI. J was trimmed by 1 base and V by 5 bases; bases with no gene match: 8.

The chain has TRBV30 and TRBJ2-3, with a weak D call TRBD2 (6 bases). CDR3 length equals 15 residues. The germline CDR1 and CDR2 sequences are GTSNPN and SVGIG (reference sequence). The V gene lost 2 bases and the J gene lost 2 bases, with 14 bases spanning the gap. The CDR3 here is CAWSRAGTATDTQYF. For the CDR3, the DNA is TGTGCCTGGAGTAGGGCGGGAACTGCCACAGATACGCAGTATTTT. Full variable domain (missing parts from reference TRBV30 and TRBJ2-3): SQTIHQWPATLVQPVGSPLSLECTVEGTSNPNLYWYRQAAGRGLQLLFYSVGIGQISSEVPQNLSASRPQDRQFILSSKKLLLSDSGFYLCAWSRAGTATDTQYFGPGTRLTVL.

The chain links TRBV5-6 to TRBJ2-1; 9 bases fit TRBD2. Germline-derived CDR1 and CDR2 are SGHDT and YYEEEE. CDR3 length: 15 residues. Unmatched junction bases numbered 6, after V lost 1 base and J lost 7 bases. In DNA form, the CDR3 reads TGTGCCAGCAGCTTGATGGCGGGAGGGATGAATGAGCAGTTCTTC. Amino acid sequence: CASSLMAGGMNEQFF. Full variable domain (rest looked up from reference TRBV5-6 and TRBJ2-1): DAGVTQSPTHLIKTRGQQVTLRCSPKSGHDTVSWYQQALGQGPQFIFQYYEEEERQRGNFPDRFSGHQFPNYSSELNVNALLLGDSALYLCASSLMAGGMNEQFFGPGTRLTVL.

The rearrangement joins TRBV12-5 to TRBJ1-1; D possibly corresponds to TRBD1 (5 bases). The germline V gene encodes CDR1 LGHNT and CDR2 FRNRAP. The CDR3 is 13 amino acids. The V end lost 2 bases, the J end lost 3 bases, and 7 bases lay between the germline ends. The CDR3 region has the DNA TGTGCTAGTGGTTTGCGAGGGGACACTGAAGCTTTCTTT. The encoded protein is CASGLRGDTEAFF.

The V call is TRBV5-1, the J call TRBJ1-2; D is ambiguous. Germline V gene sequence: CDR1 SGHRS, CDR2 YFSETQ. V was cut by 0 bases and J by 1 base, with 4 bases left in between. CDR3 length: 13 residues. The CDR3 DNA is TGCGCCAGCAGCTTGGCGGATAACTATGGCTACACCTTC. As protein: CASSLADNYGYTF. The full variable domain, with the rest looked up from reference TRBV5-1 and TRBJ1-2, is KAGVTQTPRYLIKTRGQQVTLSCSPISGHRSVSWYQQTPGQGLQFLFEYFSETQRNKGNFPGRFSGRQFSNSRSEMNVSTLELGDSALYLCASSLADNYGYTFGSGTRLTVV.

The rearrangement joins TRBV27 to TRBJ2-1, with a possible D match to TRBD2 (7 bases). Trimming cost V 3 bases and J 4 bases, with 16 bases left between them. The CDR3 has 16 residues. Germline CDR1 MNHEY, CDR2 SMNVEV (reference sequence). CDR3 sequence: CASSLGRGFRYNEQFF. For the CDR3, the DNA is TGTGCCAGCAGTTTGGGGAGGGGGTTTAGGTACAATGAGCAGTTCTTC.

This chain joins TRBV15 and TRBJ2-1; 8 nucleotides agree with TRBD2. V trimming: 0 bases; J trimming: 9 bases; junction bases outside the gene matches: 7. Germline V gene lookup returns CDR1 LNHNV and CDR2 YYDKDF (reference sequence). The CDR3 has 15 residues. The CDR3 reads CATSRETAGVGEQFF. The CDR3, as DNA: TGTGCCACCAGCAGAGAAACAGCGGGAGTAGGTGAGCAGTTCTTC.

The chain links TRBV5-1 to TRBJ2-1; no definite D call. Trimming stripped 4 bases from V and 7 bases from J, with 15 bases between. CDR1 is SGHRS, CDR2 YFSETQ, per germline. The CDR3 runs to 14 residues. DNA for the CDR3: TGCGCCAGCAGCCAAGGCGGTATTAGTAATGAGCAGTTCTTC. This sequence encodes CASSQGGISNEQFF. The full variable domain, its missing parts supplied by reference TRBV5-1 and TRBJ2-1, is KAGVTQTPRYLIKTRGQQVTLSCSPISGHRSVSWYQQTPGQGLQFLFEYFSETQRNKGNFPGRFSGRQFSNSRSEMNVSTLELGDSALYLCASSQGGISNEQFFGPGTRLTVL.